The 27 T cell receptor beta chains below come from one sample, sequenced in a study of blood T cell repertoires in COVID-19. Here immunoSEQ multiplex PCR was the method, and the copy in TCRdb shows in-frame clones only, minus some. The data show 300,000 to 400,000 clones, 75% to 90% seen once. Sequences were obtained from PBMCs or T cells enriched from blood (not recorded which). The receptor source for this set is a man aged 25-45 years who had recovered from COVID-19.

This chain links TRBV5-1 with TRBJ1-5; D possibly corresponds to TRBD1 (5 bases). The germline gives CDR1 SGHRS, CDR2 YFSETQ. The V gene lost 0 bases and the J gene lost 4 bases, with 8 bases spanning the gap. The CDR3 is 14 amino acids. This CDR3 reads CASSLAGGNQPQHF. In DNA form, the CDR3 reads TGCGCCAGCAGCTTGGCCGGGGGGAATCAGCCCCAGCATTTT. The complete variable domain, with remaining parts taken from reference TRBV5-1 and TRBJ1-5, reads KAGVTQTPRYLIKTRGQQVTLSCSPISGHRSVSWYQQTPGQGLQFLFEYFSETQRNKGNFPGRFSGRQFSNSRSEMNVSTLELGDSALYLCASSLAGGNQPQHFGDGTRLSIL.

The V gene is TRBV30, the J gene TRBJ1-2, with 7 nucleotides matching TRBD1. This CDR3 is built from 11 residues. The trim removed 3 bases at V and 8 bases at J, leaving 3 bases unmatched. The germline gives CDR1 GTSNPN, CDR2 SVGIG (reference sequence). The CDR3 sequence: CAWSPDRGYTF. The CDR3 bases are TGTGCCTGGAGCCCGGACAGGGGCTACACCTTC.

This clone was counted between two and nine times. The chain couples TRBV6-5 to TRBJ2-2, with D unclear. This CDR3 region has 14 residues. Trimming pared 7 bases from V and 4 bases from J, leaving 13 bases between. Germline V gene data show CDR1 as MNHEY and CDR2 as SVGAGI. The CDR3 sequence is CASTNSLTTGELFF. CDR3 DNA: TGTGCCAGCACCAACAGCTTAACCACCGGGGAGCTGTTTTTT.

The chain has TRBV29-1 and TRBJ2-1; possibly TRBD1 for D (6 bases). The germline gives CDR1 SQVTM, CDR2 ANQGSEA. The CDR3 has 14 amino acids. V lost 8 bases and J 7 bases, leaving 21 bases between the germline ends. CDR3 loop: CSTRGGEVGNEQFF. CDR3 DNA: TGCAGCACCCGTGGGGGCGAGGTTGGGAATGAGCAGTTCTTC.

The rearrangement links TRBV3-1 (or the pseudogene TRBV3-2) to TRBJ1-6, with D perhaps TRBD1 (5 bases). V lost 3 bases, J lost 5 bases, and 11 bases lay in between. Germline-derived CDR1 and CDR2 are LGHDT and YNNKEL (reference sequence). The CDR3 is 15 residues long. As DNA, the CDR3 is TGTGCCAGCAGCCATGGAGACAGCGATAATTCACCCCTCCACTTT. Its protein is CASSHGDSDNSPLHF.

The genes are TRBV28 and TRBJ2-7, with 9 bases identical to TRBD1. Germline trimming cut 5 bases from V and 5 bases from J; bases unmatched to any gene: 10. CDR1 and CDR2 (germline): MDHEN, SYDVKM. The CDR3 extends over 15 amino acids. CDR3 in amino acids: CASSIYRDRANEQYF. The DNA of the CDR3 is TGTGCCAGCAGTATCTACCGGGACAGGGCCAACGAGCAGTACTTC.

The chain uses TRBV7-9 and TRBJ1-6, with no clear D. This CDR3 has 17 residues. Germline CDR1 and CDR2: SEHNR and FQNEAQ (reference sequence). Deletions cut 3 bases from V and 7 bases from J, with 19 bases between. CDR3 nucleotides: TGTGCCAGCAGCTTGGGAGTCGGATATAACTTAAATTCACCCCTCCACTTT. This sequence encodes CASSLGVGYNLNSPLHF.

The chain links TRBV19 to TRBJ1-5; D perhaps matches TRBD1 (5 bases). Trimming shortened V by 0 bases and J by 2 bases, and 17 bases separated the two germline ends. The CDR3 length is 18 residues. Germline CDR1 and CDR2: LNHDA and SQIVND (reference sequence). The DNA of the CDR3 is TGTGCCAGTAGTATAGATCCCCGCAGGGAGGAGGGCAATCAGCCCCAGCATTTT. It translates to CASSIDPRREEGNQPQHF.

The chain couples TRBV27 to TRBJ1-2; D may be TRBD1 (5 bases). The CDR3 is 12 amino acids. The germline gives CDR1 MNHEY, CDR2 SMNVEV (reference sequence). V lost 5 bases and J lost 7, with 11 bases in between. CDR3 loop: CASSLWGGGYTF. The CDR3 DNA sequence: TGTGCCAGCAGTCTCTGGGGGGGTGGCTACACCTTC.

The chain links TRBV5-1 to TRBJ2-7, with TRBD1 matching over 10 bases. The germline gives CDR1 SGHRS, CDR2 YFSETQ. V lost 4 bases and J lost 0; bases outside the gene matches: 10. CDR3 length equals 17 residues. The CDR3 nucleotides read TGCGCCAGCAGCCCATGGACCGGGACAGGGGCCTCCTACGAGCAGTACTTC. It codes for CASSPWTGTGASYEQYF. Looking up the rest from reference TRBV5-1 and TRBJ2-7 gives the full variable domain: KAGVTQTPRYLIKTRGQQVTLSCSPISGHRSVSWYQQTPGQGLQFLFEYFSETQRNKGNFPGRFSGRQFSNSRSEMNVSTLELGDSALYLCASSPWTGTGASYEQYFGPGTRLTVT.

This chain links TRBV2 with TRBJ1-1; 9 nucleotides line up with TRBD1. The germline V gene has CDR1 SNHLY and CDR2 FYNNEI. Germline trimming cut 2 bases from V and 2 bases from J; bases unmatched to any gene: 12. The CDR3 is made up of 18 amino acids. In nucleotides, the CDR3 is TGTGCCAGCAGTGAAAAAGGGACAGGGAGCCCCATAAACACTGAAGCTTTCTTT. This codes for CASSEKGTGSPINTEAFF.

This rearrangement joins TRBV18 to TRBJ1-3, with TRBD1 matching over 10 bases. The CDR3 extends over 15 amino acids. The V gene's germline CDR1 is KGHSH and CDR2 LQKENI. The ends lost 3 bases at V and 2 bases at J; junction bases unmatched: 1. Written as DNA, the CDR3 is TGTGCCAGCTCACCTGGACAGGGGGCTGGAAACACCATATATTTT. Its translation is CASSPGQGAGNTIYF.

This chain uses TRBV5-1 with TRBJ1-3; 7 bases match TRBD1. V was pared by 3 bases and J by 0 bases, with 9 bases of the junction left unmatched. The germline CDR1 and CDR2 sequences are SGHRS and YFSETQ. The CDR3 length is 17 residues. The CDR3 sequence: CASSSATGIYSGNTIYF. The DNA for the CDR3 is TGCGCCAGCAGCTCGGCGACAGGGATTTACTCTGGAAACACCATATATTTT.

J is TRBJ2-7 and V is TRBV28, with D maybe TRBD1 (6 bases). This CDR3 has 14 residues. The germline V gene encodes CDR1 MDHEN and CDR2 SYDVKM. Deletions cut 9 bases from V and 0 bases from J, with 15 bases between. In DNA, the CDR3 is TGTGCCAGTGGGGGCGGGTCACTCTCCTACGAGCAGTACTTC. It specifies CASGGGSLSYEQYF.

This chain joins TRBV5-6 and TRBJ2-1; TRBD2 matches at 10 bases. CDR3 length: 16 amino acids. The germline V gene encodes CDR1 SGHDT and CDR2 YYEEEE. With 4 bases clipped from V and 2 bases from J, the junction kept 6 bases outside the gene matches. The CDR3 loop is CASSVSLAGAYNEQFF. For the CDR3, the DNA is TGTGCCAGCAGCGTCTCGCTAGCGGGGGCCTACAATGAGCAGTTCTTC.

The chain recombines TRBV9 with TRBJ2-3; tentatively, D is TRBD2 (7 bases). This CDR3 has 16 amino acids. Germline V lookup: CDR1 SGDLS, CDR2 YYNGEE. V was pared by 0 bases and J by 0 bases, with 11 bases between. This CDR3 is CASSVGEGGSTDTQYF. In nucleotides, the CDR3 is TGTGCCAGCAGCGTAGGGGAGGGGGGAAGCACAGATACGCAGTATTTT.

The chain joins TRBV12-5 to TRBJ2-2; weak D call: TRBD2 (6 bases). This CDR3 has 15 residues. Germline V gene sequence: CDR1 LGHNT, CDR2 FRNRAP. Between the trimmed V and J ends, which lost 2 bases and 5 bases, there was a span of 12 bases. CDR3 bases: TGTGCTAGTGGTTTGTGGGCAGGGAGGACCGGGGAGCTGTTTTTT. Amino acids: CASGLWAGRTGELFF.

The chain couples TRBV6-2 or TRBV6-3 to TRBJ2-1, with 7 bases aligning to TRBD2. The length of the CDR3 is 16 residues. V gave up 5 bases and J gave up 5 bases; unmatched junction bases: 12. Germline V lookup: CDR1 MNHEY, CDR2 SVGEGT. CDR3 sequence (DNA): TGTGCCAGCAGTGACTGGGGGGGGGTCTTGGACAATGAGCAGTTCTTC. It encodes CASSDWGGVLDNEQFF.

The chain is built from TRBV18 and TRBJ2-5; 7 nucleotides align to TRBD1. The CDR3 consists of 14 residues. In germline, CDR1 is KGHSH, CDR2 LQKENI. V gave up 5 bases and J gave up 4 bases; unmatched junction bases: 7. The DNA of the CDR3 is TGTGCCAGCTCAACGAGGGACAGCTTAGAGACCCAGTACTTC. Amino acids: CASSTRDSLETQYF. Using reference TRBV18 and TRBJ2-5 for the parts outside the CDR3, the full variable domain is NAGVMQNPRHLVRRRGQEARLRCSPMKGHSHVYWYRQLPEEGLKFMVYLQKENIIDESGMPKERFSAEFPKEGPSILRIQQVVRGDSAAYFCASSTRDSLETQYFGPGTRLLVL.

CDR3 bases: TGTGCCAGCAGCCCGACAGGGGCAACTAATGAAAAACTGTTTTTT. As protein: CASSPTGATNEKLFF. This sequence joins TRBV9 and TRBJ1-4; 8 bases align to TRBD1. This CDR3 comprises 15 residues. The trim removed 4 bases at V and 0 bases at J, leaving 2 bases unmatched. The V gene's germline CDR1 is SGDLS and CDR2 YYNGEE.

The chain carries TRBV5-1 and TRBJ2-5, with D possibly TRBD2 on 6 matching bases. V lost 4 bases to trimming and J lost 1 base, with 11 bases between them. CDR3 length: 14 residues. Germline V gene sequence: CDR1 SGHRS, CDR2 YFSETQ. The CDR3 region is CASSGTFSQETQYF. The CDR3 coding sequence is TGCGCCAGCAGCGGGACTTTTTCCCAAGAGACCCAGTACTTC.

The gene calls are TRBV28 and TRBJ2-7; possibly TRBD1 for D (5 bases). V was shortened by 5 bases and J by 4 bases, with 18 bases between the two germline ends. There are 15 residues in the CDR3. Germline CDR1 and CDR2: MDHEN and SYDVKM. CDR3 protein: CASSVLRELKYEQYF. DNA of the CDR3: TGTGCCAGCAGTGTCCTCAGGGAATTGAAGTACGAGCAGTACTTC.

The chain has TRBV9 and TRBJ1-1, with TRBD1 matching 7 bases. V shed 0 bases, J shed 5 bases, and the junction held 4 bases outside the gene matches. The CDR3 covers 14 residues. The V gene's germline CDR1 is SGDLS and CDR2 YYNGEE. CDR3 sequence reads: CASSVAGTATEAFF. The CDR3 nucleotides are TGTGCCAGCAGCGTAGCTGGGACAGCAACTGAAGCTTTCTTT.

The chain links TRBV7-2 to TRBJ1-2; 7 nucleotides line up with TRBD1. This CDR3 is 18 amino acids long. CDR1 SGHTA and CDR2 FQGNSA come from the germline V gene. With 3 bases clipped from V and 4 bases from J, the junction kept 17 bases outside the gene matches. DNA of the CDR3: TGTGCCAGCAGCTTCAACCGCAGGGGGTGGTTGAGTATCTATGGCTACACCTTC. Its protein is CASSFNRRGWLSIYGYTF.

This chain uses TRBV5-6 with TRBJ1-6, with 9 bases that match TRBD1. Trimming cost V 2 bases and J 8 bases; bases outside gene matches: 8. Germline V gives CDR1 SGHDT, CDR2 YYEEEE. The CDR3 extends over 16 amino acids. The CDR3 DNA follows: TGTGCCAGCAGCTTCCCCCCGGGACAGGGAGATTCACCCCTCCACTTT. Residues: CASSFPPGQGDSPLHF.

The V call is TRBV14, the J call TRBJ2-3; weak D call: TRBD1 (5 bases). The CDR3 length is 15 residues. Germline-derived CDR1 and CDR2 are SGHDN and FVKESK. The germline V and J ends were trimmed by 4 bases and 4 bases, with 15 bases remaining between them. CDR3 in DNA: TGTGCCAGCAGCCGCTCCAGGGATGGGGCAGATACGCAGTATTTT. Translated: CASSRSRDGADTQYF.

The V gene is TRBV5-1, the J gene TRBJ2-7; no clear D gene. With 8 bases removed from V and 6 bases from J, the gap between germline ends came to 15 bases. Germline lookup yields CDR1 SGHRS and CDR2 YFSETQ. The CDR3 totals 12 residues. This CDR3 is CASRLDVGEQYF. As DNA, the CDR3 is TGCGCCAGTAGGCTAGACGTTGGCGAGCAGTACTTC.